The rows below give T cell receptor beta chains drawn from one sample of a study of blood T cell repertoires in COVID-19. Profiled with immunoSEQ multiplex PCR; TCRdb holds only in-frame clones, not every one. In the table there are 200,000 to 250,000 clones, more than 80% of which are singletons. Sequenced sample: PBMCs or T cells enriched from blood (not recorded which). These receptors originate from a woman aged 18-30 years in a cohort exposed to, infected with or recovered from COVID-19 (not recorded which). Both conserved end residues are part of each CDR3. The D gene is left open where the match is weak. Size is omitted from some rows. Given values are once, few, many or a class for expanded clones.

cdr3_aa cdr3_nt j_call d_call v_call clone_size
CASSVVPDGGTQYF TGTGCCAGCAGCGTAGTCCCCGACGGAGGGACCCAGTACTTC TRBJ2-5 - TRBV9 -
CASSYSVAGSKYEQYF TGTGCCAGCAGTTACTCCGTAGCGGGAAGTAAGTACGAGCAGTACTTC TRBJ2-7 TRBD2 TRBV6-2/TRBV6-3 -
CASSLALQSISYEQYF TGCGCCAGCAGCTTGGCCCTACAGAGCATCTCCTACGAGCAGTACTTC TRBJ2-7 - TRBV5-1 -
CATVGANEKLFF TGTGCCACCGTGGGGGCGAATGAAAAACTGTTTTTT TRBJ1-4 - TRBV28 -
CASSRDRGANYGYTF TGTGCCAGCAGCCGGGACAGAGGAGCTAACTATGGCTACACCTTC TRBJ1-2 TRBD1 TRBV6-5 -
CAISERTGGIYNSPLHF TGTGCCATCAGTGAGAGGACAGGGGGTATCTATAATTCACCCCTCCACTTT TRBJ1-6 TRBD1 TRBV10-3 -
CASSQEPSGRNSEQFF TGTGCCAGCAGCCAGGAACCTAGCGGGAGGAACAGTGAGCAGTTCTTC TRBJ2-1 TRBD2 TRBV5-4 -
CASSPTGGANQPQHF TGCGCCAGCAGCCCGACAGGGGGCGCCAATCAGCCCCAGCATTTT TRBJ1-5 TRBD1 TRBV5-1 -
CASSFGAGGTGELFF TGTGCCAGCAGTTTCGGGGCAGGGGGGACCGGGGAGCTGTTTTTT TRBJ2-2 - TRBV27 -
CASRAGLAGEEQFF TGTGCCAGCAGGGCGGGACTAGCGGGAGAAGAGCAGTTCTTC TRBJ2-1 TRBD2 TRBV2 -
CASSWREKSPLHF TGCGCCAGCAGCTGGAGGGAAAAATCACCCCTCCACTTT TRBJ1-6 - TRBV5-1 -
CASSAGQVYGYTF TGTGCCAGCAGTGCCGGACAGGTCTATGGCTACACCTTC TRBJ1-2 TRBD1 TRBV2 -
CASSPRTGGANSPLHF TGTGCCAGCAGCCCGAGGACAGGGGGCGCGAATTCACCCCTCCACTTT TRBJ1-6 TRBD1 TRBV5-4 -
CASSLVPGGQETQYF TGCGCCAGCAGCTTGGTACCAGGGGGGCAAGAGACCCAGTACTTC TRBJ2-5 - TRBV5-1 once
CASSLAHEVGETQYF TGTGCCAGCAGCTTGGCCCACGAGGTTGGGGAGACCCAGTACTTC TRBJ2-5 - TRBV5-8 once
CASSLVEGYEQYF TGCGCCAGCAGCTTGGTGGAGGGGTACGAGCAGTACTTC TRBJ2-7 - TRBV5-1 -
CASSEIPGYQYF TGTGCCAGCAGTGAGATCCCCGGGTACCAGTACTTC TRBJ2-5 - TRBV2 -
CASSLGGYEIPGGYTF TGTGCCAGCAGTCTCGGGGGATACGAGATACCGGGGGGCTACACCTTC TRBJ1-2 - TRBV28 -
CASHGGLAGGPNKGETQYF TGTGCCAGCCACGGTGGGCTAGCGGGGGGGCCGAACAAGGGAGAGACCCAGTACTTC TRBJ2-5 TRBD2 TRBV7-2 -
CASHFRVASNQPQHF TGTGCCAGCCACTTCCGGGTCGCTAGCAATCAGCCCCAGCATTTT TRBJ1-5 - TRBV7-4 -